The present TCR beta chain was sequenced within a study of blood T cells in healthy people across ages. Primed by a sample-barcoded 5' primer and a J-beta primer mix, a second PCR proceeded for about 6 to 11 cycles. Via MiXCR, TCRdb re-called the 5' RACE reads, giving one row per CDR3 protein. Of more than 1.4 million distinct CDR3 sequences listed, approximately 42% were seen once; the top ten hold 7.9%. In germline, CDR1 is MGHDK, CDR2 SYGVNS. The CDR3 extends over 13 amino acids. V shed 2 bases and J shed 4 bases, with 8 bases lying between them. Every donor provided ten milliliters of peripheral blood.

This chain connects TRBV25-1 to TRBJ1-1; a possible D gene is TRBD1 (5 bases). Sample: blood. The source is a woman under 30 in good health. CDR3 DNA: TGTGCCAGCAGTGAAGCAGGGACCACTGAAGCTTTCTTT. Translation gives CASSEAGTTEAFF.